This T cell receptor (beta chain) emerged from a study of blood T cell repertoires in COVID-19. CDR3 length: 18 amino acids. The germline V and J ends were trimmed by 1 base and 4 bases, with 20 bases remaining between them. Germline assignment: CDR1 LGHNA and CDR2 YNFKEQ. Clones were sequenced by immunoSEQ multiplex PCR, and TCRdb holds only the in-frame ones, with some missing. The sample includes 150,000 to 250,000 clones, approximately 80% of them seen just once. Sequenced: peripheral blood. The chain recombines TRBV4-2 with TRBJ1-3; D remains ambiguous. This clonotype originated in a human donor with acute or convalescent COVID-19. The donor label of this sample is uncertain. The CDR3 spells CASSQGPPRPEGGNTIYF. CDR3 nucleotides: TGTGCCAGCAGCCAAGGGCCCCCCCGGCCCGAGGGAGGAAACACCATATATTTT.